The clone carrying this T cell receptor (beta chain) was seen ten or more times. As yet, its antigen is unknown. Individual cDNA molecules had unique molecular identifiers attached to them by the library. Original processing notes: Sampled TCR counts reached a median of around 94,000 per sample, with values ranging from about 20,000 to 700,000. TCRdb itself ran the RACE reads through MiXCR, one entry per CDR3 protein. TCRdb's processing, not the study's, gives the V and J calls here. The sample lists some 40,000 distinct CDR3 sequences, 3.5% to 4% occurring once. The source of the sample is a study of human T cells and chemical hapten exposure. Study summary: Minor pooled library volume differences mainly drove per-sample TCR yield variation.

Time point meaning: healthy volunteer bleed at 6 weeks. Unfractionated whole blood was the source of the extracted total RNA. Trimming left V 2 bases short and J 7 bases short, with 15 bases between. This CDR3 is 14 amino acids long. The germline CDR1 and CDR2 sequences are MNHEY and SVGEGT. General observations from the study: The study found that DPC sensitization did not change TCRs above 1 in 1000 frequency.

Sequenced: whole blood. The chain couples TRBV6-2 or TRBV6-3 to TRBJ2-7; D is possibly TRBD2 (6 bases). This sequence was found in a human donor in good health. Some clones in this sample may be carry-over from other donors' samples. Written as DNA, the CDR3 is TGTGCCAGCAGTTACCTAGGCTCGCGGGGTGAGCAGTACTTC. It is translated as CASSYLGSRGEQYF.